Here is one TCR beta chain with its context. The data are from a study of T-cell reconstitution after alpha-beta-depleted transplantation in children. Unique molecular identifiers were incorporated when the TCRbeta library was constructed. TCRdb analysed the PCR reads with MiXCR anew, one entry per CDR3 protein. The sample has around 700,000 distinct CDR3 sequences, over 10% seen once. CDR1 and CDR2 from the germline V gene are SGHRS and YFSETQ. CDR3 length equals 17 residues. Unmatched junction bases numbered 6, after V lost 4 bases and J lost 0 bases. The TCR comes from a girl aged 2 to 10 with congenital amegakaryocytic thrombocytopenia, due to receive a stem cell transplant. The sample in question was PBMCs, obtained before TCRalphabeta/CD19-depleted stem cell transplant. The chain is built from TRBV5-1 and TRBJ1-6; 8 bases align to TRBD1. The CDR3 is CASSLGTGTSYNSPLHF. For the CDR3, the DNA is TGCGCCAGCAGCCTGGGGACAGGAACCTCCTATAATTCACCCCTCCACTTT.